The T cell receptor (beta chain) described here comes from a study of glioma-infiltrating T cells after dendritic cell vaccination. Whole-study findings and limits: Higher TCR clonality did not directly relate to longer survival.

This clone was picked up one time. The target antigen is unknown. Time point denoted: after dendritic cell vaccination, including at tumor progression/relapse. Sequenced by immunoSEQ multiplex PCR; TCRdb stores in-frame clones only, minus some. The data contain 75,000 to 95,000 clones, around 86% of them singletons. The germline gives CDR1 MGHRA, CDR2 YSYEKL. V was clipped by 0 bases and J by 4 bases, with 13 bases between them. This CDR3 region has 16 residues. The source was blood, collected after dendritic cell vaccination. The receptor's source is a human donor with glioblastoma. V and J are TRBV4-1 and TRBJ2-1; TRBD1 is a possible D gene (8 bases). The CDR3 protein is CASSQEQGGGYNEQFF. The CDR3 DNA reads TGCGCCAGCAGCCAAGAACAGGGGGGGGGTTACAATGAGCAGTTCTTC.